The clone carrying this T cell receptor (beta chain) turned up a few times. Its antigen is not known. The data stem from a study of T cell repertoires in cytomegalovirus infection. The study, taken as a whole, reports: Cumulative frequency of public TCR beta families picked out carriers of CMV plus the relevant HLA. Dominating the ex vivo response were HLA-C-restricted CMV-specific TCR beta clonotypes.

The CDR3 has 13 amino acids. CDR1 is LNHDA, CDR2 SQIVND, per germline (reference sequence). V was clipped by 5 bases and J by 6 bases, with 13 bases between them. Using its own MiXCR run on the reads, TCRdb lists one record per CDR3 protein. The sample yields tens of thousands of distinct CDR3 sequences, over 15% seen once. This receptor was identified in a human donor in good health (CMV status not recorded). Some clones in this sample may be carry-over from other donors' samples. Sequences were derived from CD8+ T cells from cultured PBMCs, sampled from culture after CMV antigen stimulation. The chain employs TRBV19 and TRBJ1-2; D is perhaps TRBD1 (6 bases). The CDR3 DNA reads TGTGCCAGTAGTCACCGGGACACCGATGGCTACACCTTC. It encodes CASSHRDTDGYTF.